This T cell receptor (beta chain) was identified during a study of T cell repertoires in cytomegalovirus infection. Looking at the study overall: Public TCR beta signatures indicated both CMV infection and matching HLA type. Findings and caveats of the study: Dominant in the ex vivo response were TCR beta clonotypes restricted by HLA-C and specific for CMV. People with CMV and the relevant HLA were identified by cumulative public TCR beta family frequency.

Germline V gene data show CDR1 as MNHEY and CDR2 as SVGEGT. Deletions cut 2 bases from V and 2 bases from J, with 12 bases between. CDR3 length: 15 residues. Comment on this clonotype: Its specificity is not known.

TCRdb re-analysed the reads in MiXCR, keeping a single row per CDR3 protein. The data hold some 940,000 distinct CDR3 sequences, with less than 35% observed a single time. This receptor was identified in a human donor in good health (CMV status not recorded). Some clones in this sample may be carry-over from other donors' samples. The chain is built from TRBV6-2 or TRBV6-3 and TRBJ1-2; D remains ambiguous. Specimen: cultured CD8+ T cells from PBMCs, collected from culture after CMV antigen stimulation. The CDR3 coding sequence is TGTGCCAGCAGTTACCCCGCCAATCGAAACTATGGCTACACCTTC. Residues: CASSYPANRNYGYTF.